This TCR beta chain was observed in a study of cytomegalovirus exposure and HLA in healthy donors. At the level of the study: Earlier, 200 million or so T cells were analyzed, and fewer than 120 million unique TCR beta sequences were found among them. Unique TCRs from HLA-typed donors, 65 million to 85 million of them, were held in an early data release.

Each donor was healthy, and each was a bone marrow donor. Germline-derived CDR1 and CDR2 are SGDLS and YYNGEE. This CDR3 spans 12 amino acids. V was clipped by 7 bases and J by 0 bases, with 8 bases between them. Whole-study results and caveats: Among TCR beta chains of equal frequency, HLA-associated ones were more clonally expanded in a later analysis.

PCR primers comprised 60 Vbeta and 13 Jbeta primers. The repertoire was sequenced with immunoSEQ multiplex PCR; TCRdb's copy has only in-frame clones and lacks some. The table records around 130,000 clones, 74% of them present only once. Details on this clone: Its antigen is unknown.

The specimen was PBMCs. The chain links TRBV9 to TRBJ2-7; D not certain. The receptor's source is a woman in her 50s in good health and CMV-seropositive. CDR3 in DNA: TGTGCCAGCGGGCTTGGCTCCTACGAGCAGTACTTC. Its protein is CASGLGSYEQYF.